One T cell receptor beta chain is described in this entry. Its antigen is unknown. Base qualities are not recorded, but no much larger clone differs from it by a single base. The sample comes from a study of blood T cell repertoires in COVID-19 (dated by TCRdb to 2018 to 2020). For context, the study as a whole: Collaborator samples came from the United States, Italy and Spain and covered acute and convalescent phases of COVID-19. The prospective study material was composed of cDNA or gDNA derived from T cells, B-cell-depleted T cells, or PBMCs. The dataset comprised deeply sampled blood TCRbeta repertoires from subjects exposed to, actively infected with, or recovered from COVID-19. The repertoires were released in a freely available public database intended as a resource for research on the immune response to SARS-CoV-2. The samples were drawn from the first 160 participants of the ongoing ImmuneRACE study and from 1,254 subjects provided by 6 global collaborators. Nearly every sample came with metadata listing a de-identified subject ID, COVID-19 status, age in years and sex. Where available, HLA class I and class II types were obtained from metadata supplied by the sample provider rather than from assay-based typing. Summary of the overall study and its limitations: The quantity of clinical and demographic metadata differed by source and by participant and was supplied without curation.

TCRbeta CDR3 regions were amplified from genomic DNA by means of the immunoSEQ Assay, a bias-controlled multiplex PCR. The original pipeline was this. The number of nucleated cells in each sample was estimated by amplification of reference gene primers within the assay. To quantify the absolute abundance of each unique TCRbeta CDR3 rearrangement, sequence reads were collapsed and filtered. Productive Simpson clonality was computed per sample as the square root of Simpson's diversity index over productive rearrangements. The table comes from immuneACCESS by way of TCRdb, which keeps in-frame sequences with V and J called. Part of the clones is missing from these tables; in studies checked, under half for an unresolved V gene and the rest for unknown reasons. The V and J calls and clone size were taken over from that table, and D and trimming were inferred from the DNA. Across this sample there are around 100,000 clones, with roughly 80% seen only once. The ten largest clones add up to approximately 12% of the sample.

V is shortened by 4 bases, J by 4 bases, and the region joining them spans 10 bases. The CDR3 has 13 amino acids, counting the end cysteine and phenylalanine. The entry retains the CDR3 DNA only, 39 bases that are in frame from base 1. The germline V gene provides CDR1 LGHNA and CDR2 YSLEER. The collaborating institutions used their own protocols to collect whole blood in K2EDTA tubes. For TCRbeta analysis, collaborator samples were shipped as frozen whole blood, as isolated PBMCs, or as DNA extracted from either sample type. Material: peripheral blood. This sequence uses TRBV4-3 and TRBJ1-2; TRBD1 is a weak D gene call, 6 bases matching. The clonotype was recovered from a human donor in a cohort sampled during active COVID-19. The bases are TGCGCCAGCAGCCCGGACAGCTTCTATGGCTACACCTTC. Its product reads: CASSPDSFYGYTF.